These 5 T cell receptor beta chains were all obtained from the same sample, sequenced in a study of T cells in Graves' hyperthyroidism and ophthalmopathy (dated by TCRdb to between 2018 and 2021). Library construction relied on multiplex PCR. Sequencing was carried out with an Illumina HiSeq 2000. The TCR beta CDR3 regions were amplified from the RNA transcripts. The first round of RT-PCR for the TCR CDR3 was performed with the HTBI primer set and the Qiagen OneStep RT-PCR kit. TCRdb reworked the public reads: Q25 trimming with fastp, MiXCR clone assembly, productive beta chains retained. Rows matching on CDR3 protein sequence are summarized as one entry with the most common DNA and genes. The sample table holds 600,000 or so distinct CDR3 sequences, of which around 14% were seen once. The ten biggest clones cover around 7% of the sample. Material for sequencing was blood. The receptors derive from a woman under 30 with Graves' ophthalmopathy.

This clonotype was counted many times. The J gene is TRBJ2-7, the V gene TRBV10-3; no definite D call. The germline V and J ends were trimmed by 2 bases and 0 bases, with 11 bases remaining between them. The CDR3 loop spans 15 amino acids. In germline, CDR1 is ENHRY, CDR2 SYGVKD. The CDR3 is CAISEGMSGSYEQYF. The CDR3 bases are TGTGCCATCAGTGAGGGGATGTCTGGCTCCTACGAGCAGTACTTC.

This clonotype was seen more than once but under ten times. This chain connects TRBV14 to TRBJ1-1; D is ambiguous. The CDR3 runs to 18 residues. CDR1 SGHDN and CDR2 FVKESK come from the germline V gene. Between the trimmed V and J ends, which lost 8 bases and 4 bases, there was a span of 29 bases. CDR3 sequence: CASEALDGRTRGVTEAFF. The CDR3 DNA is TGTGCCAGCGAGGCCCTGGACGGCCGAACACGGGGAGTCACTGAAGCTTTCTTT.

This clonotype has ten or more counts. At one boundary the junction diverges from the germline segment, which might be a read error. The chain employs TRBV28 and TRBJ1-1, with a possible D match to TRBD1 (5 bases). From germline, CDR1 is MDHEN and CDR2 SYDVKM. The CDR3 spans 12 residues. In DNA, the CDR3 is TGTGCCAGCAGTTTGACGCAGGGCGAAGGTTTCTTT. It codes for CASSLTQGEGFF.

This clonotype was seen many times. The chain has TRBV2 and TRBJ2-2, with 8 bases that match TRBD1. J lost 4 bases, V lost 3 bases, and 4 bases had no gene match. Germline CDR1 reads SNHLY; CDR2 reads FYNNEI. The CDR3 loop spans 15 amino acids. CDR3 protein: CASSDQGASTGELFF. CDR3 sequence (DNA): TGTGCCAGCAGTGATCAGGGGGCCTCCACCGGGGAGCTGTTTTTT.

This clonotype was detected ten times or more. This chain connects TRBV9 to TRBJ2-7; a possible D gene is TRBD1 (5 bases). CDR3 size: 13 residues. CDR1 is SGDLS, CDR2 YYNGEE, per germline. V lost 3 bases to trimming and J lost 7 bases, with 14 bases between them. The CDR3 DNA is TGTGCCAGCAGCGCGGTAGGCCCAGGGGAGCAGTACTTC. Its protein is CASSAVGPGEQYF.